These 28 T cell receptor beta chains came from one sample sequenced in a study of molecular identifiers for immune sequencing clone quantification. TCRdb passed the PCR reads through MiXCR, listing each CDR3 protein once. This sample has over 600,000 distinct CDR3 sequences, with roughly 21% found just once. Sequencing was performed on naive CD8+ T cells from blood, with Jurkat cell RNA spiked in. The subset here: FACS-sorted CD8+CD4-CCR7+CD45RA+ naive T cells. The origin of the receptors is a human donor in good health. Some libraries in this study had Jurkat cell RNA spiked in.

This clonotype was counted only a few times. J is TRBJ2-7 and V is TRBV6-5; 10 positions match TRBD1. The CDR3 consists of 13 residues. J gave up 5 bases and V 8 bases, and 6 bases lay outside the gene matches. CDR1 and CDR2 from the germline V gene are MNHEY and SVGAGI. In nucleotides, the CDR3 is TGTGCCAGCTACGGACAGGGGGTAAACGAGCAGTACTTC. This encodes CASYGQGVNEQYF.

This chain joins TRBV4-1 and TRBJ1-6; D ambiguous. The ends were cut back, 1 base at V and 12 bases at J, with 13 bases in the middle. The CDR3 spans 14 residues. CDR1 MGHRA and CDR2 YSYEKL come from the germline V gene. The CDR3 DNA sequence: TGCGCCAGCAGCCAAGTCTCAAGGTCGGAACCCCTCCACTTT. Residues: CASSQVSRSEPLHF.

This clonotype was recorded at least ten times. The genes are TRBV28 and TRBJ2-4; no clear D. V was shortened by 3 bases and J by 5 bases, with 2 bases between the two germline ends. Looked up from germline, CDR1 is MDHEN and CDR2 is SYDVKM. This CDR3 comprises 11 residues. CDR3 sequence: CASSFQNIQYF. In nucleotides, the CDR3 is TGTGCCAGCAGTTTTCAAAACATTCAGTACTTC.

About this clonotype itself: A clone one base away is much larger, so this may be a read error. This rearrangement joins TRBV4-3 to TRBJ1-4; TRBD1 matches at 9 bases. The CDR3 runs 17 residues. Germline loops: CDR1 LGHNA, CDR2 YSLEER. Germline trimming cut 4 bases from V and 6 bases from J; bases unmatched to any gene: 12. The DNA for the CDR3 is TGCGCCAGCAGCCGAAATCGTCCGGGACAGGGAGATGAAAAACTGTTTTTT. Protein: CASSRNRPGQGDEKLFF.

This clonotype came up a few times. This sequence joins TRBV6-4 and TRBJ1-3, with 8 nucleotides matching TRBD1. The CDR3 has 19 amino acids. V trimming: 3 bases; J trimming: 0 bases; junction bases outside the gene matches: 13. The germline V gene encodes CDR1 MRHNA and CDR2 SNTAGT. In nucleotides, the CDR3 is TGTGCCAGCAGTGATTCAGTGAGGACAGGGATACTCTCTGGAAACACCATATATTTT. Translating gives CASSDSVRTGILSGNTIYF.

To note about this clonotype: Its ends do not fully match the called genes, so a read error is possible. The rearrangement uses TRBV16 and TRBJ1-2; no definite D call. The CDR3 has 16 residues. Germline assignment: CDR1 KGHSY and CDR2 FQNENV. In DNA, the CDR3 is TGTGCCGGCAGCCAATCCTTTGGGGATGCTAACTATGGCTACACCTTC. Its protein product is CAGSQSFGDANYGYTF.

This clonotype was detected many times. V is TRBV4-3 and J is TRBJ2-1, with D unclear. The V gene lost 0 bases and the J gene lost 0 bases, with 9 bases spanning the gap. Germline CDR1 reads LGHNA; CDR2 reads YSLEER. CDR3 length: 16 amino acids. This CDR3 is CASSQDYSVSYNEQFF. In DNA, the CDR3 is TGCGCCAGCAGCCAAGATTACAGTGTCTCCTACAATGAGCAGTTCTTC.

This clonotype was seen at least ten times. The chain combines TRBV7-2 with TRBJ2-1; D may be TRBD1 or TRBD2 (6 bases each). The V end lost 5 bases, the J end lost 2 bases, and 16 bases lay between the germline ends. This CDR3 is built from 16 residues. Germline CDR1 and CDR2: SGHTA and FQGNSA. CDR3 amino acids: CASSKRGGNPYNEQFF. The CDR3 nucleotides are TGTGCCAGCAGCAAACGAGGGGGGAACCCCTACAATGAGCAGTTCTTC.

In its sample, this clonotype was seen a few times. The gene calls are TRBV4-3 and TRBJ2-3; the match to TRBD2 covers 7 bases. The CDR3 extends over 16 amino acids. The germline V gene encodes CDR1 LGHNA and CDR2 YSLEER. V shed 1 base, J shed 6 bases, and the junction held 10 bases outside the gene matches. CDR3 bases: TGCGCCAGCAGCCAAGGGGGGGGAGGCCCGCGCGATACGCAGTATTTT. Amino acids: CASSQGGGGPRDTQYF.

The chain is built from TRBV6-2 or TRBV6-3 and TRBJ2-7; the match to TRBD1 covers 8 bases. The CDR3 covers 14 residues. Germline V gives CDR1 MNHEY, CDR2 SVGEGT. V trimming: 1 base; J trimming: 4 bases; junction bases outside the gene matches: 3. CDR3 sequence: CASSYWTGTYEQYF. DNA of the CDR3: TGTGCCAGCAGTTACTGGACAGGGACGTACGAGCAGTACTTC.

This clonotype was seen ten or more times. The rearrangement joins TRBV4-1 to TRBJ2-3; no firm D call. Germline loops: CDR1 MGHRA, CDR2 YSYEKL. CDR3 length: 14 amino acids. V was shortened by 0 bases and J by 3 bases, with 7 bases between the two germline ends. CDR3 coding DNA: TGCGCCAGCAGCCAAGATCCCCAGACAGATACGCAGTATTTT. It codes for CASSQDPQTDTQYF.

This clonotype was counted many times. The CDR3 DNA is TGCAGTGCTATTCCGGGACAGGGGTACGAGCAGTACTTC. It codes for CSAIPGQGYEQYF. This sequence joins TRBV20-1 and TRBJ2-7, with TRBD1 matching over 10 bases. After removal of 4 bases from V and 4 bases from J, the junction contained 4 bases not matched to a gene. Germline values: CDR1 DFQATT, CDR2 SNEGSKA (reference sequence). CDR3 size: 13 residues.

A few counts support this clonotype. A single base separates this from a much larger clone, so it may be a read error. V usage is TRBV12-5 and J usage is TRBJ2-3; 8 bases agree with TRBD2. V lost 3 bases and J lost 4; bases outside the gene matches: 12. Germline loops: CDR1 LGHNT, CDR2 FRNRAP. This CDR3 is 17 amino acids long. CDR3 protein: CASGFVLRTSSADTQYF. In DNA, the CDR3 is TGTGCTAGTGGTTTTGTATTGAGGACTAGCTCAGCAGATACGCAGTATTTT.

The rearrangement joins TRBV18 to TRBJ2-7, with 9 bases fitting TRBD1. Germline V gives CDR1 KGHSH, CDR2 LQKENI. CDR3 length: 12 amino acids. The junction had 3 bases not matched to a gene; V was cut back by 5 bases and J by 7 bases. The CDR3 loop is CASSSGQGEQYF. Here the CDR3 DNA reads TGTGCCAGCTCATCGGGACAGGGTGAGCAGTACTTC. Full variable domain (remainder filled in from reference TRBV18 and TRBJ2-7): NAGVMQNPRHLVRRRGQEARLRCSPMKGHSHVYWYRQLPEEGLKFMVYLQKENIIDESGMPKERFSAEFPKEGPSILRIQQVVRGDSAAYFCASSSGQGEQYFGPGTRLTVT.

The chain carries TRBV7-3 and TRBJ2-7, with 9 positions matching TRBD1. The junction had 7 bases not matched to a gene; V was cut back by 4 bases and J by 6 bases. CDR1 SGHTA and CDR2 FQGTGA come from the germline V gene. The CDR3 consists of 14 residues. The CDR3 sequence is CASSSGDRVGEQYF. CDR3 DNA: TGTGCCAGCAGCTCTGGGGACAGGGTTGGCGAGCAGTACTTC.

This clonotype showed up many times. This chain joins TRBV11-2 and TRBJ1-1; unclear D gene. Looked up from germline, CDR1 is SGHAT and CDR2 is FQNNGV. The V and J ends lost 3 bases and 3 bases respectively, with 14 bases between them. CDR3 length: 15 amino acids. The DNA of the CDR3 is TGTGCCAGCAGCTTTTTTTTCCGCAAGGACACTGAAGCTTTCTTT. Translated, it gives CASSFFFRKDTEAFF.

This clonotype was counted many times. V is TRBV30 and J is TRBJ2-7, with TRBD1 matching over 9 bases. Germline V gene data show CDR1 as GTSNPN and CDR2 as SVGIG (reference sequence). The CDR3 has 13 residues. After removal of 1 base from V and 7 bases from J, the junction contained 5 bases not matched to a gene. The DNA of the CDR3 is TGTGCCTGGAGTGAACAGGGGGCGAGGGAGCAGTACTTC. Translated, it gives CAWSEQGAREQYF. Drawing the rest from reference TRBV30 and TRBJ2-7, the complete variable domain is SQTIHQWPATLVQPVGSPLSLECTVEGTSNPNLYWYRQAAGRGLQLLFYSVGIGQISSEVPQNLSASRPQDRQFILSSKKLLLSDSGFYLCAWSEQGAREQYFGPGTRLTVT.

Notes on this clonotype: This may stem from a read error, because a much larger clone lies one nucleotide away. The J gene is TRBJ2-1, the V gene TRBV27, with a possible D match to TRBD1 (6 bases). CDR1 and CDR2 (germline): MNHEY, SMNVEV (reference sequence). This CDR3 comprises 13 residues. The CDR3 bases are TGTGCCAGCGGTGGTCAGGGGCCCAATGGGCAGTTCTTC. This encodes CASGGQGPNGQFF.

Points on this clonotype: Relative to the germline gene, one junction end is altered; a read error may explain this. The rearrangement joins TRBV9 to TRBJ2-1, with TRBD2 matching over 8 bases. CDR1 and CDR2 (germline): SGDLS, YYNGEE. The CDR3 is made up of 16 amino acids. Here the CDR3 reads CASSASGRGAYNGQFF. The CDR3 DNA is TGTGCCAGCAGCGCCTCGGGGCGGGGGGCCTACAATGGGCAGTTCTTC.

About this clonotype: Just one base apart from a much larger clone, this may be a read error. The CDR3: CASGQGPNNEKLFF. The CDR3 nucleotides are TGTGCCAGCGGCCAGGGACCGAATAATGAAAAACTGTTTTTT. The J gene is TRBJ1-4, the V gene TRBV7-9; tentative D call: TRBD1 (5 bases). Germline V CDR1 and CDR2: SEHNR, FQNEAQ (reference sequence). The CDR3 extends over 14 amino acids. V was shortened by 8 bases and J by 4 bases, with 14 bases between the two germline ends.

The chain couples TRBV28 to TRBJ1-1; D gene unclear. The CDR3 contains 14 residues. CDR1 is MDHEN and CDR2 is SYDVKM in the germline V gene. V gave up 3 bases and J gave up 3 bases, with 11 bases separating them. Here the CDR3 reads CASSFRGLDTEAFF. The CDR3 bases are TGTGCCAGCAGTTTTCGAGGGTTGGACACTGAAGCTTTCTTT.

The gene calls are TRBV30 and TRBJ1-1; TRBD1 is a possible D gene (5 bases). Between the trimmed V and J ends, which lost 0 bases and 3 bases, there was a span of 17 bases. Germline CDR1 and CDR2: GTSNPN and SVGIG (reference sequence). This CDR3 comprises 16 residues. The CDR3 DNA follows: TGTGCCTGGAGTGTACTATGGGGGAACGGGGACACTGAAGCTTTCTTT. It encodes CAWSVLWGNGDTEAFF.

This clonotype was counted ten times or more. The CDR3: CASSPYRPGQETQYF. The CDR3 nucleotides are TGTGCCAGCAGCCCATACCGCCCAGGGCAAGAGACCCAGTACTTC. This chain joins TRBV11-2 and TRBJ2-5, with a weak D call TRBD1 (5 bases). The ends were cut back, 5 bases at V and 2 bases at J, with 15 bases in the middle. The CDR3 length is 15 residues. Germline V gene lookup returns CDR1 SGHAT and CDR2 FQNNGV.

Concerning this clonotype itself: An end of the junction does not agree with germline; a read error may underlie this. This rearrangement joins TRBV2 to TRBJ2-7; D unresolved. The CDR3 consists of 14 residues. Germline V lookup: CDR1 SNHLY, CDR2 FYNNEI. The CDR3 region is CASREVPEEYEQYF. For the CDR3, the DNA is TGTGCCAGCAGAGAAGTCCCAGAGGAGTACGAGCAGTACTTC. The entire variable domain, with the rest obtained from reference TRBV2 and TRBJ2-7, is as follows: EPEVTQTPSHQVTQMGQEVILRCVPISNHLYFYWYRQILGQKVEFLVSFYNNEISEKSEIFDDQFSVERPDGSNFTLKIRSTKLEDSAMYFCASREVPEEYEQYFGPGTRLTVT.

This chain uses TRBV19 with TRBJ2-3, with D perhaps being TRBD1 or TRBD2 (5 bases each). Germline values: CDR1 LNHDA, CDR2 SQIVND (reference sequence). The V and J ends lost 1 base and 8 bases respectively, with 10 bases between them. The CDR3 is 13 amino acids. In DNA form, the CDR3 reads TGTGCCAGTAGTATAGGGTGGGGGAGTACGCAGTATTTT. This translates into CASSIGWGSTQYF.

The J gene is TRBJ2-1, the V gene TRBV24-1; perhaps TRBD2 as D (6 bases). The V gene lost 9 bases and the J gene lost 8 bases, with 16 bases spanning the gap. The CDR3 runs to 13 residues. Germline V lookup: CDR1 KGHDR, CDR2 SFDVKD. The CDR3 DNA is TGTGCCACCCGAAGCCGGAGGGAGGATGAGCAGTTCTTC. It yields the protein CATRSRREDEQFF.

Many counts were recorded for this clonotype. The chain links TRBV5-1 to TRBJ2-3, with 14 positions matching TRBD2. The CDR3 totals 19 residues. Germline V gene data show CDR1 as SGHRS and CDR2 as YFSETQ. V lost 1 base to trimming and J lost 1 base; unmatched junction nucleotides: 8. DNA of the CDR3: TGCGCCAGCAGCTTGATTGGGACTAGCGGGAGTAGTGGCACAGATACGCAGTATTTT. It is translated as CASSLIGTSGSSGTDTQYF.

This clonotype was seen many times. V is TRBV24-1 and J is TRBJ2-2, with D possibly being TRBD2 (7 bases). The V gene lost 6 bases and the J gene lost 4 bases, with 11 bases spanning the gap. The CDR3 totals 14 residues. The germline CDR1 and CDR2 sequences are KGHDR and SFDVKD. Here the CDR3 reads CATSLGGPTGELFF. For the CDR3, the DNA is TGTGCCACCAGTTTGGGGGGGCCCACCGGGGAGCTGTTTTTT.